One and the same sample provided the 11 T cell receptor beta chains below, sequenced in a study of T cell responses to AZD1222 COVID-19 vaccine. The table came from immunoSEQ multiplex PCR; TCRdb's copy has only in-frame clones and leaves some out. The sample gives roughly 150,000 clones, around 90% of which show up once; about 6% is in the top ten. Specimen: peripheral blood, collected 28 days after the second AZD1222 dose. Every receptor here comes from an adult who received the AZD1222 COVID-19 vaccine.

As DNA, the CDR3 is TGCGCCAGCAGCGCGATGAACAGAGCTGATTTCCAAGAGACCCAGTACTTC. It codes for CASSAMNRADFQETQYF. The chain carries TRBV5-1 and TRBJ2-5; D is undetermined. CDR3 length equals 17 residues. The V end was cut by 4 bases, the J end by 1 base, with 20 bases between. The germline V gene has CDR1 SGHRS and CDR2 YFSETQ.

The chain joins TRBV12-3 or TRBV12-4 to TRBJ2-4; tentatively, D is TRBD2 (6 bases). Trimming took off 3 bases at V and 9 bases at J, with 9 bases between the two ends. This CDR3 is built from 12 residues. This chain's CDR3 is CASSLRDGIQYF. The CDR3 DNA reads TGTGCCAGCAGTTTGCGGGACGGCATTCAGTACTTC.

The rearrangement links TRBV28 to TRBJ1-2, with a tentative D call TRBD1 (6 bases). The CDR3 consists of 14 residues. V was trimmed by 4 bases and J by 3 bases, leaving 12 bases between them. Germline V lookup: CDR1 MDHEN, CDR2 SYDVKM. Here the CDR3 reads CASSWGHEHYGYTF. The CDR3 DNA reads TGTGCCAGCAGTTGGGGACATGAACACTATGGCTACACCTTC.

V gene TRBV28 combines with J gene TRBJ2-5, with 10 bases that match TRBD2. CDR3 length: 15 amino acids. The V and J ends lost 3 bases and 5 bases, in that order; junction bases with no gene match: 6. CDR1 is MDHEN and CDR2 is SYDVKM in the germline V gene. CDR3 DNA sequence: TGTGCCAGCAGTTTCTGGGCTAGCGGGAGTGAGACCCAGTACTTC. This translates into CASSFWASGSETQYF.

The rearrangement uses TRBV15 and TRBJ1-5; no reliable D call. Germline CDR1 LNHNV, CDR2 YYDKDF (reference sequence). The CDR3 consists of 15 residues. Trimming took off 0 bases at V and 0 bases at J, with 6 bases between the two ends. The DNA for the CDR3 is TGTGCCACCAGCAGAGAGTTAGATAGCAATCAGCCCCAGCATTTT. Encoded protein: CATSRELDSNQPQHF. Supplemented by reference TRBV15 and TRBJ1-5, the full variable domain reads DAMVIQNPRYQVTQFGKPVTLSCSQTLNHNVMYWYQQKSSQAPKLLFHYYDKDFNNEADTPDNFQSRRPNTSFCFLDIRSPGLGDTAMYLCATSRELDSNQPQHFGDGTRLSIL.

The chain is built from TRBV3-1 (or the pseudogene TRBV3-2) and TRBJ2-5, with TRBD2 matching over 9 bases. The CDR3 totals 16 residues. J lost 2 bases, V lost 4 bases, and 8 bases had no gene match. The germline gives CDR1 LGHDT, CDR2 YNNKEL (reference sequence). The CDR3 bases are TGTGCCAGCAGCCGCTCGCGGACTAGCGATCAAGAGACCCAGTACTTC. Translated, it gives CASSRSRTSDQETQYF.

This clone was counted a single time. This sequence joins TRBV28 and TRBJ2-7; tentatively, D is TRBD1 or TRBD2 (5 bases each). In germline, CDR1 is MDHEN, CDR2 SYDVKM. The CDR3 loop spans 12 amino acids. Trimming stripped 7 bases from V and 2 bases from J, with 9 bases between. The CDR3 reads CASNGAAYEQYF. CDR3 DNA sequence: TGTGCCAGCAACGGGGCTGCCTACGAGCAGTACTTC.

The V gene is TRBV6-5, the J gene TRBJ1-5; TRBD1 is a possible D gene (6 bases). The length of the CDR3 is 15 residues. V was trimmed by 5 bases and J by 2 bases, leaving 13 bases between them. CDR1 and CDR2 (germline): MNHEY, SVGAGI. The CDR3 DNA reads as TGTGCCAGCAGTAGGGGGTTGGGGGGCAATCAGCCCCAGCATTTT. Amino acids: CASSRGLGGNQPQHF.

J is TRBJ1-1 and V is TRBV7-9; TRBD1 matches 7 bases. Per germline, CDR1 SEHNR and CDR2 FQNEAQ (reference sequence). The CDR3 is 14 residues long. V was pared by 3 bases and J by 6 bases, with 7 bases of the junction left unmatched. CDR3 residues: CASSFGGGRAEAFF. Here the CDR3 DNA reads TGTGCCAGCAGCTTTGGAGGGGGCAGAGCTGAAGCTTTCTTT.

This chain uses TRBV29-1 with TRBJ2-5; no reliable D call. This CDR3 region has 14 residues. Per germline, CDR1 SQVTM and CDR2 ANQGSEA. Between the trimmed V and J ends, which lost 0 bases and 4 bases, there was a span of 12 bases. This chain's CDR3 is CSVEDIPGGETQYF. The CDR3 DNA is TGCAGCGTTGAAGACATCCCAGGTGGAGAGACCCAGTACTTC.

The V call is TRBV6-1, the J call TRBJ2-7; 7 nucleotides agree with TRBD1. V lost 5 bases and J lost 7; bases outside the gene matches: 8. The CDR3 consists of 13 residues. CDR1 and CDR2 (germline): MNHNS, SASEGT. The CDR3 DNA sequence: TGTGCCAGCAGTTATGGACAGGTCGGGGAGCAGTACTTC. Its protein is CASSYGQVGEQYF.